The entry below describes one T cell receptor beta chain. Its antigen is currently unknown. CDR1 and CDR2 (germline): SGHAT, FQNNGV. The CDR3 runs to 14 residues. The germline V and J ends were trimmed by 1 base and 8 bases, with 14 bases remaining between them. These data belong to a study of T cell responses to AZD1222 COVID-19 vaccine. Overall study findings and caveats: There were vaccine-associated CD4 TCRs across spike, dominant at 160-218 and 743-854. The number of AZD1222 recipients seropositive at baseline was only five or six. Nearly half of spike-specific TCRs reportedly target variant regions that are unmutated in the B.1.351 and B.1.1.7 variants. A mostly white British donor set with more females was recruited, and clonal diversity was possibly underestimated.

Libraries were prepared by immunoSEQ multiplex PCR; TCRdb keeps only in-frame clonotypes and omits some of them. The table lists approximately 130,000 clones, roughly 89% of them singletons, with around 1.1% in the top ten. The chain couples TRBV11-2 to TRBJ1-2; no clear D. The sequence was obtained from an adult who received the AZD1222 COVID-19 vaccine. Sequencing was performed on peripheral blood, taken 28 days after the second AZD1222 dose. The DNA of the CDR3 is TGTGCCAGCAGCTTAGGCCCCTCATCGCGAGGCTACACCTTC. Its translation: CASSLGPSSRGYTF. The whole variable domain, remainder taken from reference TRBV11-2 and TRBJ1-2, is EAGVAQSPRYKIIEKRQSVAFWCNPISGHATLYWYQQILGQGPKLLIQFQNNGVVDDSQLPKDRFSAERLKGVDSTLKIQPAKLEDSAVYLCASSLGPSSRGYTFGSGTRLTVV.